This is a list of T cell receptor beta chains from one sample in a study of shared clonotypes between healthy human individuals. Generated by immunoSEQ multiplex PCR, the TCRdb table keeps only in-frame clones and is missing some. The table shows around 1 million clones, with about three quarters occurring only once. Sequencing input: memory CD4+ T cells sorted from blood. Receptors were obtained from a man aged 18-30 years in good health. Both conserved end residues are part of each CDR3.

j_gene	v_gene	CDR3aa
TRBJ2-2	TRBV6-1	CASSGRAGNTGELFF
TRBJ1-1	TRBV11-2	CASSLTQLNTEAFF
TRBJ2-5	TRBV7-2	CASSNRDRGETQYF
TRBJ2-2	TRBV9	CASSPRVLTTGELFF
TRBJ2-7	TRBV19	CASSMGQGAWEQYF
TRBJ2-7	TRBV6-6	CASSYSTGQGAEQYF
TRBJ2-7	TRBV7-2	CASSLGERFGEQYF
TRBJ2-3	TRBV30	CAWGGGLSTDTQYF
TRBJ2-1	TRBV9	CASSGQGWGEQFF
TRBJ2-7	TRBV5-1	CASSLVEAGNSYEQYF
TRBJ1-1	TRBV7-2	CASSPRPGGNTEAFF
TRBJ2-3	TRBV6-1	CASSLRTDTQYF
TRBJ2-2	TRBV11-2	CASSLEPSTGELFF
TRBJ2-1	TRBV5-1	CASSLGGEIYNEQFF
TRBJ2-7	TRBV28	CASGESSTYEQYF
TRBJ2-7	TRBV2	CAMDGQAQRGYEQYF
TRBJ1-5	TRBV10-3	CAISDRAPQPQHF
TRBJ2-3	TRBV5-6	CASSLGRIEGADTQYF
TRBJ2-2	TRBV14	CASSLRGRWDTGELFF
TRBJ2-7	TRBV2	CASSEWARTYEQYF
TRBJ2-5	TRBV7-2	CASSGLAGETQYF
TRBJ2-7	TRBV18	CASSPGHNPEQYF
TRBJ2-2	TRBV5-1	CASSTAEIIGELFF
TRBJ1-2	TRBV11-2	CASSLIREGGYTF
TRBJ2-7	TRBV5-6	CASSLPASSYEQYF
TRBJ1-3	TRBV19	CASTPDRAGGNTIYF
TRBJ2-3	TRBV6-4	CASSEGGNTDTQYF
TRBJ2-5	TRBV18	CASSQTGTGGATQYF
TRBJ2-1	TRBV28	CASSLVGGGAPNEQFF
TRBJ1-6	TRBV11-3	CASSSGQNSPLHF
TRBJ1-6	TRBV11-2	CASSLVGSDSSPLHF
TRBJ2-7	TRBV7-2	CASSLAHEQYF
TRBJ1-6	TRBV30	CAWSSPQYNSPLHF
TRBJ1-1	TRBV27	CASSYRPQNTEAFF
TRBJ1-4	TRBV9	CASSGLVQGSNEKLFF
TRBJ1-2	TRBV19	CASHTGSSYGYTF
TRBJ2-2	TRBV7-3	CASSLVGSGELFF
TRBJ1-2	TRBV30	CAWSLQGGYTF
TRBJ1-6	TRBV12-5	CASGLVLAMGSSYNSPLHF
TRBJ2-7	TRBV14	CASSQDRLTGMGYEQYF
TRBJ2-3	TRBV13	CASSLTGRGTDTQYF
TRBJ2-3	TRBV9	CASSSRGVTDTQYF
TRBJ2-7	TRBV14	CASSQGIGASYEQYF
TRBJ1-3	TRBV2	CASRPRPASGNTIYF
TRBJ1-2	TRBV9	CASSVGKYWEGPYGYTF
TRBJ1-3	TRBV7-8	CASSLQSAGNTIYF
TRBJ2-1	TRBV15	CATSRGGTGKIHEQFF
TRBJ1-4	TRBV6-1	CASSESGGRDNEKLFF
TRBJ1-2	TRBV5-1	CASNRDRADSYTF
TRBJ1-6	TRBV30	CAWMRGPTNSPLHF
TRBJ1-6	TRBV11-2	CASSLDRVGLNSPLHF
TRBJ1-3	TRBV5-5	CASSLWTASSGNTIYF
TRBJ1-1	TRBV10-3	CAIKAARDTEAFF
TRBJ1-2	TRBV5-6	CASSYDREVHGYTF
TRBJ2-2	TRBV7-2	CASSLRQGTGELFF
TRBJ1-4	TRBV30	CAWKGTEKLFF
TRBJ1-2	TRBV28	CASSLWSGGDYGYTF
TRBJ2-3	TRBV2	CASRDRGSIADTQYF
TRBJ1-5	TRBV6-1	CASRSGNQPQHF
TRBJ1-6	TRBV4-1	CASSQDVGPLHF